This passage covers 22 T cell receptor beta chains from one sample sequenced in a study of cytomegalovirus exposure and HLA in healthy donors (dated by TCRdb to about 2017). Library preparation employed the immunoSEQ multiplex PCR assay. For the multiplex PCR, a mixture combining 60 forward primers for TCR Vbeta segments and 13 reverse primers for TCR Jbeta segments was used. TCRdb's version of the immuneACCESS table is confined to in-frame rearrangements and falls short of the full clone set. An unresolved V gene accounts for under half of the shortfall where checked; the remainder is of unknown origin. For this sample there are tens of thousands of clones; 60% to 80% appear just once. Jointly, the top ten make up around 5.1% of the sample. The specimen sequenced was PBMCs. The receptors derive from a male donor in good health and CMV-seropositive.

The chain links TRBV4-1 to TRBJ1-1, with D possibly being TRBD1 (5 bases). The germline V gene has CDR1 MGHRA and CDR2 YSYEKL. The CDR3 contains 14 residues. With 1 base removed from V and 5 bases from J, the gap between germline ends came to 11 bases. The CDR3 DNA reads TGCGCCAGCAGCCAAGGGCAGGGTAAGACTGAAGCTTTCTTT. Translation gives CASSQGQGKTEAFF.

The chain is built from TRBV4-3 and TRBJ2-5; possible D gene TRBD2, 5 bases. V lost 0 bases and J 3 bases, leaving 23 bases between the germline ends. Germline loops: CDR1 LGHNA, CDR2 YSLEER. The CDR3 contains 19 residues. CDR3 region: CASSQERVGRSHPEETQYF. The DNA of the CDR3 is TGCGCCAGCAGCCAAGAGAGGGTAGGCCGAAGCCACCCCGAAGAGACCCAGTACTTC.

This clone was seen a single time. This sequence joins TRBV18 and TRBJ2-4; D possibly corresponds to TRBD1 (6 bases). The CDR3 has 14 residues. Germline V gene sequence: CDR1 KGHSH, CDR2 LQKENI. V was cut by 6 bases and J by 4 bases, with 13 bases left in between. The CDR3 protein is CASSPPQGKNIQYF. For the CDR3, the DNA is TGTGCCAGCTCCCCTCCACAGGGAAAAAACATTCAGTACTTC.

The chain combines TRBV9 with TRBJ2-6; 9 bases map to TRBD1. Germline loops: CDR1 SGDLS, CDR2 YYNGEE. The V and J ends lost 4 bases and 0 bases, in that order; junction bases with no gene match: 5. This CDR3 has 17 amino acids. The CDR3 is CASSIGQGSSGANVLTF. CDR3 DNA sequence: TGTGCCAGCAGCATAGGACAGGGGTCCTCTGGGGCCAACGTCCTGACTTTC.

The CDR3 reads CASSATGTGTDGYTF. The DNA of the CDR3 is TGTGCCAGCAGCGCGACCGGGACAGGGACGGATGGCTACACCTTC. This chain uses TRBV9 with TRBJ1-2, with TRBD1 matching over 9 bases. This CDR3 comprises 15 residues. From germline, CDR1 is SGDLS and CDR2 YYNGEE. Trimming cost V 3 bases and J 6 bases; bases outside gene matches: 9.

The V and J genes are TRBV10-3 and TRBJ2-3; 9 bases map to TRBD1. Germline loops: CDR1 ENHRY, CDR2 SYGVKD. This CDR3 contains 19 residues. V lost 3 bases, J lost 1 base, and 14 bases stayed unmatched. The CDR3, as DNA: TGTGCCATCAGTGAACCGGGACAGGGAGCATATGGGGGCACAGATACGCAGTATTTT. Protein sequence: CAISEPGQGAYGGTDTQYF.

The gene calls are TRBV6-4 and TRBJ2-3; TRBD1 aligns across 10 bases. J lost 1 base, V lost 2 bases, and 0 bases had no gene match. This CDR3 is built from 15 residues. Per germline, CDR1 MRHNA and CDR2 SNTAGT. As DNA, the CDR3 is TGTGCCAGCAGTGACGGGACAGGGGGCACAGATACGCAGTATTTT. Amino acids: CASSDGTGGTDTQYF.

The V call is TRBV10-2, the J call TRBJ1-6, with TRBD1 identical over 8 bases. The junction had 8 bases not matched to a gene; V was cut back by 7 bases and J by 9 bases. The CDR3 covers 14 residues. Germline values: CDR1 WSHSY, CDR2 SAAADI. DNA for the CDR3: TGCGCCAGCACGGACAGGGTGAATACTTCACCCCTCCACTTT. Its protein product is CASTDRVNTSPLHF.

This clone appeared once. The chain is built from TRBV19 and TRBJ1-1; 8 bases fit TRBD1. Looked up from germline, CDR1 is LNHDA and CDR2 is SQIVND (reference sequence). J lost 3 bases, V lost 3 bases, and 6 bases had no gene match. This CDR3 spans 15 amino acids. The CDR3 loop is CASSMRWTGYTEAFF. The CDR3 bases are TGTGCCAGTAGTATGCGGTGGACAGGGTACACTGAAGCTTTCTTT.

The chain is built from TRBV9 and TRBJ2-1; 7 nucleotides match TRBD2. After removal of 4 bases from V and 6 bases from J, the junction contained 7 bases not matched to a gene. The V gene's germline CDR1 is SGDLS and CDR2 YYNGEE. The CDR3 covers 14 residues. The CDR3 region is CASSREAGSNEQFF. The CDR3 DNA follows: TGTGCCAGCAGCCGAGAAGCGGGGAGCAATGAGCAGTTCTTC.

The V gene is TRBV11-1, the J gene TRBJ2-7, with D possibly matching TRBD1 (6 bases). The CDR3 runs 17 residues. Germline V gene data show CDR1 as SGHAT and CDR2 as FQDESV (reference sequence). The V end lost 4 bases, the J end lost 4 bases, and 23 bases lay between the germline ends. The CDR3 spells CASSSRKQGPWRYEQYF. In nucleotides, the CDR3 is TGTGCCAGCAGCTCCAGGAAACAGGGCCCCTGGAGGTACGAGCAGTACTTC.

The table lists this clone with a count of one. The chain has TRBV5-6 and TRBJ2-7, with a tentative D call TRBD2 (5 bases). Looked up from germline, CDR1 is SGHDT and CDR2 is YYEEEE. Trimming shortened V by 4 bases and J by 5 bases, and 16 bases separated the two germline ends. The CDR3 consists of 14 residues. CDR3 in amino acids: CASSPTDWSHEQYF. The CDR3 coding sequence is TGTGCCAGCAGCCCTACGGACTGGTCCCACGAGCAGTACTTC.

The rearrangement links TRBV5-4 to TRBJ1-2; 8 bases align to TRBD1. The germline CDR1 and CDR2 sequences are SGHNT and YYREEE (reference sequence). The V and J ends lost 5 bases and 6 bases, in that order; junction bases with no gene match: 6. The CDR3 runs 13 residues. DNA of the CDR3: TGTGCCAGCAGTTCGACAGGGGAGCATGGCTACACCTTC. Amino acids: CASSSTGEHGYTF.

The chain joins TRBV4-1 to TRBJ2-1; D gene ambiguous. This CDR3 region has 13 residues. The germline V gene encodes CDR1 MGHRA and CDR2 YSYEKL. V lost 0 bases and J lost 9, with 9 bases in between. This CDR3 is CASSQDLRIEQFF. In DNA, the CDR3 is TGCGCCAGCAGCCAAGATTTGAGGATTGAGCAGTTCTTC.

V and J are TRBV6-5 and TRBJ2-7; 7 positions match TRBD1. This CDR3 contains 13 residues. The J segment lost 4 bases and the V segment lost 2 bases, leaving 2 bases of the junction unmatched. Germline values: CDR1 MNHEY, CDR2 SVGAGI. The CDR3 DNA sequence: TGTGCCAGCAGTTACAGGGGGCTATACGAGCAGTACTTC. Translated: CASSYRGLYEQYF.

This clone was observed a single time. This chain uses TRBV7-2 with TRBJ1-1; 8 bases fit TRBD1. V lost 3 bases, J lost 1 base, and 7 bases stayed unmatched. This CDR3 is built from 16 residues. Germline V gives CDR1 SGHTA, CDR2 FQGNSA. CDR3 coding DNA: TGTGCCAGCAGCTTTGGGACAGGCAGCTCGAACACTGAAGCTTTCTTT. This sequence encodes CASSFGTGSSNTEAFF. Full variable domain (outside the CDR3, taken from reference TRBV7-2 and TRBJ1-1): GAGVSQSPSNKVTEKGKDVELRCDPISGHTALYWYRQSLGQGLEFLIYFQGNSAPDKSGLPSDRFSAERTGGSVSTLTIQRTQQEDSAVYLCASSFGTGSSNTEAFFGQGTRLTVV.

The rearrangement uses TRBV28 and TRBJ1-3, with 8 bases identical to TRBD1. V trimming: 4 bases; J trimming: 2 bases; junction bases outside the gene matches: 4. CDR1 is MDHEN, CDR2 SYDVKM, per germline. CDR3 length: 15 amino acids. The CDR3 loop is CASSSPQGAGNTIYF. The CDR3 region has the DNA TGTGCCAGCAGTTCCCCACAGGGGGCTGGAAACACCATATATTTT.

This sequence joins TRBV6-6 and TRBJ2-4; 7 bases line up with TRBD1. Germline values: CDR1 MNHNY, CDR2 SVGAGI (reference sequence). J was trimmed by 2 bases and V by 6 bases; bases with no gene match: 10. This CDR3 has 16 amino acids. In DNA, the CDR3 is TGTGCCAGCAGGGGCGTAGGGGGCGCGTCCAAAAACATTCAGTACTTC. It specifies CASRGVGGASKNIQYF.

The chain joins TRBV7-2 to TRBJ1-4; 7 positions match TRBD1. J was trimmed by 11 bases and V by 5 bases; bases with no gene match: 8. Germline lookup yields CDR1 SGHTA and CDR2 FQGNSA. This CDR3 spans 13 amino acids. The CDR3 spells CASSARQGQKLFF. CDR3 nucleotides: TGTGCCAGCAGCGCGCGACAGGGCCAGAAACTGTTTTTT.

This sequence joins TRBV9 and TRBJ2-5; 14 bases are a match to TRBD2. Germline assignment: CDR1 SGDLS and CDR2 YYNGEE. After removal of 3 bases from V and 2 bases from J, the junction contained 6 bases not matched to a gene. The CDR3 runs to 17 residues. In DNA, the CDR3 is TGTGCCAGCAGCGGGGGGACTAGCGGGGGTATGCAAGAGACCCAGTACTTC. It translates to CASSGGTSGGMQETQYF.

The V gene is TRBV28, the J gene TRBJ1-4; 8 bases fit TRBD1. The V and J ends lost 5 bases and 6 bases, in that order; junction bases with no gene match: 5. This CDR3 is 14 amino acids long. The germline gives CDR1 MDHEN, CDR2 SYDVKM. The CDR3 here is CASSTTGVDEKLFF. The CDR3 nucleotides are TGTGCCAGCAGTACGACAGGGGTGGATGAAAAACTGTTTTTT.

The genes are TRBV4-1 and TRBJ1-5; D gene uncertain. V dropped 5 bases and J dropped 3 bases, with 8 bases sitting between them. Germline CDR1 MGHRA, CDR2 YSYEKL. The CDR3 spans 13 residues. The CDR3 coding sequence is TGCGCCAGCAGCGGCAACGTCAATCAGCCCCAGCATTTT. This gives the protein CASSGNVNQPQHF.